A single sample is the source of the 27 T cell receptor beta chains below, sequenced in a study of shared clonotypes between healthy human individuals. Profiled with immunoSEQ multiplex PCR; TCRdb holds only in-frame clones, not every one. Seen here are 450,000 to 500,000 clones, 75% to 85% observed once, and the top ten hold over 10%. The sequenced sample consisted of PBMCs. These receptors originate from a middle-aged woman in good health. Some clones in this sample may be carry-over from other donors' samples.

This sequence joins TRBV7-3 and TRBJ1-1; D uncertain. V lost 2 bases and J 7 bases, leaving 11 bases between the germline ends. Germline CDR1 SGHTA, CDR2 FQGTGA. CDR3 length: 13 residues. The DNA of the CDR3 is TGTGCCAGCAGCTTAGGTCCGGTTGGTGAAGCTTTCTTT. Amino acids: CASSLGPVGEAFF.

The V call is TRBV7-2, the J call TRBJ2-1, with TRBD2 identical over 8 bases. The germline gives CDR1 SGHTA, CDR2 FQGNSA. The V and J ends lost 5 bases and 1 base, in that order; junction bases with no gene match: 4. This CDR3 contains 15 residues. The CDR3 DNA is TGTGCCAGCAGCCCCCCGGGGGGGTCCTACAATGAGCAGTTCTTC. As protein: CASSPPGGSYNEQFF.

This chain uses TRBV5-1 with TRBJ1-1, with 9 bases identical to TRBD1. Trimming took 4 bases from V and 6 from J; bases not matched to a gene: 7. Germline V gives CDR1 SGHRS, CDR2 YFSETQ. The CDR3 length is 14 residues. The chain's CDR3 is CASSRTGQGSEAFF. CDR3 DNA: TGCGCCAGCAGCCGTACGGGACAGGGATCTGAAGCTTTCTTT.

This clone came up many times. This specimen includes other DNA sequences encoding the same CDR3. This sequence joins TRBV6-1 and TRBJ1-2; D uncertain. Germline CDR1 and CDR2: MNHNS and SASEGT. Trimming took 1 base from V and 6 from J, leaving 12 bases between them. The CDR3 covers 14 residues. CDR3 sequence: CASSEGEGGNGYTF. The CDR3 DNA sequence: TGTGCCAGCAGTGAAGGAGAGGGAGGTAATGGCTACACCTTC.

The chain uses TRBV28 and TRBJ2-5, with D maybe TRBD2 (6 bases). V was cut by 5 bases and J by 6 bases, with 10 bases left in between. CDR3 size: 12 residues. Germline CDR1 and CDR2: MDHEN and SYDVKM. The CDR3 region has the DNA TGTGCCAGCAGTGCGGGACTCAAGACCCAGTACTTC. Protein product: CASSAGLKTQYF.

This clone was detected only once. This chain links TRBV6-6 with TRBJ2-5, with D tentatively TRBD1 (6 bases). This CDR3 is built from 12 residues. Germline V CDR1 and CDR2: MNHNY, SVGAGI (reference sequence). The V end lost 6 bases, the J end lost 2 bases, and 7 bases lay between the germline ends. CDR3 in amino acids: CASRGQQETQYF. In DNA form, the CDR3 reads TGTGCCAGCAGGGGACAACAAGAGACCCAGTACTTC.

The V gene is TRBV11-2, the J gene TRBJ2-5, with 8 bases lining up with TRBD1. This CDR3 region has 14 residues. Germline V gene data show CDR1 as SGHAT and CDR2 as FQNNGV. V lost 3 bases to trimming and J lost 5 bases; unmatched junction nucleotides: 5. The CDR3 DNA reads as TGTGCCAGCAGCTTCAGGGGGCGAATGGAGACCCAGTACTTC. Translating it yields CASSFRGRMETQYF.

The gene calls are TRBV29-1 and TRBJ2-5; D call uncertain. The CDR3 covers 15 residues. The V gene lost 4 bases and the J gene lost 0 bases, with 15 bases spanning the gap. Germline CDR1 reads SQVTM; CDR2 reads ANQGSEA. CDR3 residues: CSVGAGDSYQETQYF. CDR3 sequence (DNA): TGCAGCGTTGGGGCAGGAGATTCGTACCAAGAGACCCAGTACTTC.

V usage is TRBV9 and J usage is TRBJ2-3, with 7 bases fitting TRBD1. Germline CDR1 is SGDLS and CDR2 is YYNGEE. The length of the CDR3 is 16 residues. Germline trimming cut 3 bases from V and 3 bases from J; bases unmatched to any gene: 10. The CDR3 nucleotides read TGTGCCAGCAGCGCTCGACAGGGACGAGCAACAGATACGCAGTATTTT. Translation: CASSARQGRATDTQYF.

This chain joins TRBV30 and TRBJ2-7; TRBD1 matches 10 bases. Looked up from germline, CDR1 is GTSNPN and CDR2 is SVGIG (reference sequence). Unmatched junction bases numbered 4, after V lost 5 bases and J lost 3 bases. CDR3 length equals 13 residues. CDR3 in amino acids: CAWAGTGDYEQYF. CDR3 in DNA: TGTGCCTGGGCCGGGACAGGGGACTACGAGCAGTACTTC.

A note on this clone: At one of its ends the junction is not consistent with the germline gene, which may arise from a read error. This chain joins TRBV19 and TRBJ2-7; 10 bases are a match to TRBD2. Germline values: CDR1 LNHDA, CDR2 SQIVND (reference sequence). This CDR3 region has 15 residues. The CDR3 is CASSTPGLASYGQYF. Here the CDR3 DNA reads TGTGCCAGTAGCACTCCGGGACTAGCGAGCTACGGGCAGTACTTC.

The chain uses TRBV2 and TRBJ2-5; D is uncertain. Per germline, CDR1 SNHLY and CDR2 FYNNEI. V dropped 4 bases and J dropped 1 base, with 7 bases sitting between them. The CDR3 is 13 amino acids. CDR3 sequence (DNA): TGTGCCAGCAGTGGACACCTCCAAGAGACCCAGTACTTC. It is translated as CASSGHLQETQYF. The variable domain in full, completed from reference TRBV2 and TRBJ2-5, reads EPEVTQTPSHQVTQMGQEVILRCVPISNHLYFYWYRQILGQKVEFLVSFYNNEISEKSEIFDDQFSVERPDGSNFTLKIRSTKLEDSAMYFCASSGHLQETQYFGPGTRLLVL.

This clone came up a few times. The chain carries TRBV11-1 and TRBJ2-5, with D hard to call. There are 13 residues in the CDR3. Trimming left V 3 bases short and J 5 bases short, with 10 bases between. The V gene's germline CDR1 is SGHAT and CDR2 FQDESV (reference sequence). The CDR3 DNA is TGTGCCAGCAGCTTTGGCTCGATGGAGACCCAGTACTTC. This sequence encodes CASSFGSMETQYF.

A word on this clone: The same CDR3 arises from other DNA sequences in this sample as well. The V gene is TRBV5-1, the J gene TRBJ1-5, with D maybe TRBD1 (5 bases). Germline V gene sequence: CDR1 SGHRS, CDR2 YFSETQ. V lost 0 bases and J 5 bases, leaving 12 bases between the germline ends. The CDR3 has 15 residues. The chain's CDR3 is CASSLVGGGDQPQHF. The CDR3 coding sequence is TGCGCCAGCAGCTTGGTTGGGGGAGGCGATCAGCCCCAGCATTTT.

Only a few counts were recorded for this clone. The CDR3 reads CASSTTGTSGRAYNEQFF. The CDR3 bases are TGTGCCAGCAGCACAACCGGGACTAGCGGGAGGGCCTACAATGAGCAGTTCTTC. The chain is built from TRBV11-2 and TRBJ2-1; 16 positions agree with TRBD2. The V gene end was trimmed by 5 bases and the J gene end by 2 bases; junction bases not matched to a gene: 6. In germline, CDR1 is SGHAT, CDR2 FQNNGV. The CDR3 runs 18 residues.

Points on this clone: One end of the junction varies from germline; a read error may be responsible. The sample has other DNA sequences that encode this CDR3 too. The chain employs TRBV11-2 and TRBJ2-5; 7 nucleotides agree with TRBD1. The J call is in doubt because the DNA end fits TRBJ2-7 better. Germline V lookup: CDR1 SGHAT, CDR2 FQNNGV. This CDR3 comprises 14 residues. CDR3 amino acids: CASSRRTGNYEQYF. The DNA for the CDR3 is TGCGCCAGCAGCCGACGGACAGGAAACTACGAGCAGTACTTC.

The chain uses TRBV28 and TRBJ1-5; D is unresolved. Germline CDR1 MDHEN, CDR2 SYDVKM. The CDR3 sequence is 13 residues long. Trimming took 7 bases from V and 5 from J, leaving 12 bases between them. CDR3 region: CASTTNPHQPQHF. The DNA for the CDR3 is TGTGCCAGCACCACCAACCCCCATCAGCCCCAGCATTTT.

This sequence joins TRBV5-4 and TRBJ2-1; 13 bases align to TRBD2. The V segment lost 5 bases and the J segment 4 bases; nucleotides outside the gene matches: 6. CDR3 length equals 16 residues. Germline lookup yields CDR1 SGHNT and CDR2 YYREEE (reference sequence). The CDR3 sequence is CASRAGTSGNYNEQFF. CDR3 sequence (DNA): TGTGCCAGCAGGGCCGGGACTAGCGGGAATTACAATGAGCAGTTCTTC.

The chain carries TRBV2 and TRBJ1-4; 9 bases map to TRBD1. Per germline, CDR1 SNHLY and CDR2 FYNNEI. The V and J ends lost 7 bases and 3 bases, in that order; junction bases with no gene match: 12. The CDR3 totals 17 residues. In nucleotides, the CDR3 is TGTGCCAGCAATCGTCCCGGGACAGGGATCCCTAATGAAAAACTGTTTTTT. This gives the protein CASNRPGTGIPNEKLFF.

A single count supports this clone. The rearrangement uses TRBV5-1 and TRBJ2-2; perhaps D is TRBD1 or TRBD2 (5 bases each). Trimming stripped 1 base from V and 5 bases from J, with 15 bases between. Germline values: CDR1 SGHRS, CDR2 YFSETQ. The CDR3 length is 16 residues. The DNA for the CDR3 is TGCGCCAGCAGCTTGTCCCCAGGGACGGGAACCGGGGAGCTGTTTTTT. It encodes CASSLSPGTGTGELFF.

V and J are TRBV29-1 and TRBJ2-1, with 9 bases matching TRBD2. CDR1 and CDR2 (germline): SQVTM, ANQGSEA. Unmatched junction bases numbered 13, after V lost 3 bases and J lost 7 bases. The CDR3 spans 16 residues. The DNA of the CDR3 is TGCAGCGTTGACCAGGCGGGAGGGCTAAGGCGGAATGAGCAGTTCTTC. Its protein is CSVDQAGGLRRNEQFF.

This clone showed up just a few times. The gene calls are TRBV28 and TRBJ1-2; D call uncertain. Trimming stripped 5 bases from V and 0 bases from J, with 10 bases between. Germline V gives CDR1 MDHEN, CDR2 SYDVKM. The CDR3 runs 14 residues. As DNA, the CDR3 is TGTGCCAGCAGTCCCCCGGGATCTAACTATGGCTACACCTTC. It is translated as CASSPPGSNYGYTF.

The V gene is TRBV30, the J gene TRBJ2-5; TRBD2 agrees at 7 bases. The CDR3 loop spans 14 amino acids. The V and J ends lost 2 bases and 4 bases, in that order; junction bases with no gene match: 7. Germline V gene data show CDR1 as GTSNPN and CDR2 as SVGIG (reference sequence). This CDR3 reads CAWSRGGSGETQYF. The CDR3 DNA is TGTGCCTGGAGTAGGGGCGGGAGTGGAGAGACCCAGTACTTC.

Comments on this clone: Being one base from a much bigger clone, this may be a read error. This sequence joins TRBV5-4 and TRBJ2-7; 7 nucleotides line up with TRBD2. V shed 4 bases and J 4 bases; nucleotides not matched to a gene: 8. CDR3 size: 14 residues. The germline gives CDR1 SGHNT, CDR2 YYREEE (reference sequence). For the CDR3, the DNA is TGTGCCAGCAGCCGCGGACTAGGGAGGTACGAGCAGTACTTC. This codes for CASSRGLGRYEQYF.

V usage is TRBV9 and J usage is TRBJ2-1, with 7 bases lining up with TRBD1. The CDR3 is 13 amino acids. Looked up from germline, CDR1 is SGDLS and CDR2 is YYNGEE. J lost 10 bases, V lost 0 bases, and 4 bases had no gene match. The CDR3 reads CASSVAGQAEQFF. CDR3 coding DNA: TGTGCCAGCAGCGTAGCCGGACAGGCCGAGCAGTTCTTC.

In this sample, this clone turned up many times. CDR3 region: CASSDSLGGSGELFF. The DNA of the CDR3 is TGTGCCAGCAGTGACTCGTTGGGGGGCTCCGGGGAGCTGTTTTTT. The chain employs TRBV6-4 and TRBJ2-2; D tentatively reads TRBD1 or TRBD2 (6 bases each). This CDR3 comprises 15 residues. The V gene's germline CDR1 is MRHNA and CDR2 SNTAGT. The V end was cut by 0 bases, the J end by 6 bases, with 11 bases between.

Turning to this clone: One end of the junction fails to match germline, which may point to a read error. The V and J genes are TRBV9 and TRBJ1-3, with unresolved D. CDR3 length equals 15 residues. CDR1 and CDR2 from the germline V gene are SGDLS and YYNGEE. For the CDR3, the DNA is TGTGCCAGCAGCGTAGAGGGCTTTTCTGGAAACACCGTATATTTT. Translation: CASSVEGFSGNTVYF.